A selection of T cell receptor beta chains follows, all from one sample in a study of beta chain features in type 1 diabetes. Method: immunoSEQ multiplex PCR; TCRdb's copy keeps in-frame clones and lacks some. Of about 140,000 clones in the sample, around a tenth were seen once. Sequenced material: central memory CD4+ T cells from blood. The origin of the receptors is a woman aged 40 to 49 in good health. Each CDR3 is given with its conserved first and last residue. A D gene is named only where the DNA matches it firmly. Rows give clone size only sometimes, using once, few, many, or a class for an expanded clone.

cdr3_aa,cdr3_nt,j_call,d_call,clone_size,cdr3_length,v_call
CATTTPTVSYEQYF,TGCGCCACCACTACACCGACAGTCTCCTACGAGCAGTACTTC,TRBJ2-7,NA,few,14,TRBV4-1
CASSTQNYGYTF,TGTGCCAGCAGCACACAAAACTATGGCTACACCTTC,TRBJ1-2,NA,few,12,TRBV11-2
CASSLYRGVYNEQFF,TGTGCCAGCAGCTTATACAGGGGCGTTTACAATGAGCAGTTCTTC,TRBJ2-1,TRBD1,NA,15,TRBV7-2
CASSSKGVGTNEKLFF,TGCGCCAGCAGCTCGAAAGGGGTAGGAACTAATGAAAAACTGTTTTTT,TRBJ1-4,NA,NA,16,TRBV5-1
CASSELPSSTDTQYF,TGTGCCAGCAGTGAACTACCCTCTAGCACAGATACGCAGTATTTT,TRBJ2-3,NA,NA,15,TRBV6-1
CASSQFGTIYGYTF,TGCGCCAGCAGCCAATTTGGGACAATATATGGCTACACCTTC,TRBJ1-2,NA,NA,14,TRBV4-1
CASSPLQGPYEQYF,TGTGCCAGCAGCCCTCTACAGGGGCCCTACGAGCAGTACTTC,TRBJ2-7,TRBD1,NA,14,TRBV7-9
CASSEVAGGAGGYTF,TGTGCCAGCAGTGAGGTAGCAGGGGGCGCCGGAGGCTACACCTTC,TRBJ1-2,TRBD1,NA,15,TRBV6-1
CASSLVQVYGYTF,TGTGCCAGCAGCTTAGTACAGGTTTATGGCTACACCTTC,TRBJ1-2,NA,NA,13,TRBV7-2
CASPRQGNSYEQYF,TGTGCCAGCCCCCGACAGGGAAACTCCTACGAGCAGTACTTC,TRBJ2-7,TRBD1,NA,14,TRBV2
CASTAGSTDTQYF,TGTGCCAGCACAGCGGGGAGCACAGATACGCAGTATTTT,TRBJ2-3,TRBD2,few,13,TRBV6-5
CSVEQASGGLETQYF,TGCAGCGTTGAACAGGCTAGCGGGGGGCTAGAGACCCAGTACTTC,TRBJ2-5,TRBD2,few,15,TRBV29-1
CAPGGLGAEQFF,TGTGCCCCGGGGGGGCTGGGGGCTGAGCAGTTCTTC,TRBJ2-1,TRBD2,few,12,TRBV5-4
CASSPGRQGIGEQYF,TGTGCCAGCTCACCGGGCCGACAGGGCATCGGCGAGCAGTACTTC,TRBJ2-7,TRBD1,few,15,TRBV18
CASSPINRGLNTEAFF,TGCGCCAGCAGCCCCATAAATCGGGGTCTGAACACTGAAGCTTTCTTT,TRBJ1-1,NA,NA,16,TRBV5-1
CASSLTGSYNEQFF,TGTGCCAGCAGCCTTACAGGGTCCTACAATGAGCAGTTCTTC,TRBJ2-1,NA,many,14,TRBV9
CASSREAYEQYF,TGTGCCAGCAGCAGGGAGGCCTACGAGCAGTACTTC,TRBJ2-7,NA,many,12,TRBV7-2
CASNLLGQFNEKLFF,TGTGCCAGCAATCTGCTGGGGCAGTTTAATGAAAAACTGTTTTTT,TRBJ1-4,NA,NA,15,TRBV2
CASSLKAGGTLYGYTF,TGTGCCAGCAGCTTAAAGGCCGGAGGTACTCTCTATGGCTACACCTTC,TRBJ1-2,NA,few,16,TRBV11-2
CASQPGVSSYEQYF,TGCGCCAGCCAGCCGGGGGTCAGCTCCTACGAGCAGTACTTC,TRBJ2-7,NA,NA,14,TRBV5-1
CASSYSVQGSSYEQYF,TGTGCCAGCAGTTACTCGGTCCAGGGTAGCTCCTACGAGCAGTACTTC,TRBJ2-7,NA,NA,16,TRBV6-5
CSVGQGAEGYTF,TGCAGCGTGGGACAGGGGGCTGAGGGCTACACCTTC,TRBJ1-2,TRBD1,many,12,TRBV29-1
CASPPRGSYNEQFF,TGTGCCAGTCCCCCAAGGGGGTCCTACAATGAGCAGTTCTTC,TRBJ2-1,NA,few,14,TRBV21-1
CASSLGGTSGEETQYF,TGCGCCAGCAGCCTGGGGGGGACTAGCGGTGAAGAGACCCAGTACTTC,TRBJ2-5,TRBD2,few,16,TRBV5-1
CASSLTGPGANVLTF,TGCGCCAGCAGCTTGACAGGGCCCGGGGCCAACGTCCTGACTTTC,TRBJ2-6,NA,NA,15,TRBV5-1
CASGHSNNRGQEQFF,TGTGCTAGTGGCCACTCCAATAACAGGGGACAAGAGCAGTTCTTC,TRBJ2-1,TRBD1,NA,15,TRBV12-5
CASSRSGTGTGAEAFF,TGTGCCAGTAGCCGATCCGGGACAGGGACCGGGGCTGAAGCTTTCTTT,TRBJ1-1,TRBD1,few,16,TRBV19
CASSLSNDRNFDYTF,TGTGCCAGCTCCCTTTCCAACGACAGGAATTTTGACTACACCTTC,TRBJ1-2,NA,few,15,TRBV18
CAISGAANYGYTF,TGTGCCATCAGTGGGGCCGCTAACTATGGCTACACCTTC,TRBJ1-2,NA,NA,13,TRBV10-3
CASSVQGSHNEQFF,TGTGCCAGCTCGGTACAGGGATCACACAATGAGCAGTTCTTC,TRBJ2-1,NA,many,14,TRBV18
CSALLQETQYF,TGCAGTGCCCTCCTTCAAGAGACCCAGTACTTC,TRBJ2-5,NA,NA,11,TRBV20-1
CASSKSRGYEQYF,TGTGCCAGCAGCAAGTCTAGGGGCTACGAGCAGTACTTC,TRBJ2-7,NA,few,13,TRBV21-1